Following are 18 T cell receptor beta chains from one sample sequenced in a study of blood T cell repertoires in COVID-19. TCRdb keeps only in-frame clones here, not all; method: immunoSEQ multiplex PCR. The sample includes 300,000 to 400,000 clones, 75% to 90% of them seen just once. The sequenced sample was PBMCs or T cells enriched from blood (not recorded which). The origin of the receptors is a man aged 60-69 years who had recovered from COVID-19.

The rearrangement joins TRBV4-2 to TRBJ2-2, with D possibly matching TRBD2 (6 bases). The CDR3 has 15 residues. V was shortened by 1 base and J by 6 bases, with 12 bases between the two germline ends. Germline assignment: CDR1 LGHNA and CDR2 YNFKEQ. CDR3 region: CASSQVVRDSGELFF. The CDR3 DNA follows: TGTGCCAGCAGCCAAGTGGTAAGGGACTCCGGGGAGCTGTTTTTT.

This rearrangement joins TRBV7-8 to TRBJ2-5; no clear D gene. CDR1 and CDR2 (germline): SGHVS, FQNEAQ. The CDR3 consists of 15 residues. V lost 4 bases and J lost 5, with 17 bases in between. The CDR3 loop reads CASSSYRQVLETQYF. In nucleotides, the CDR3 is TGTGCCAGCAGCTCCTATCGGCAGGTGTTGGAGACCCAGTACTTC.

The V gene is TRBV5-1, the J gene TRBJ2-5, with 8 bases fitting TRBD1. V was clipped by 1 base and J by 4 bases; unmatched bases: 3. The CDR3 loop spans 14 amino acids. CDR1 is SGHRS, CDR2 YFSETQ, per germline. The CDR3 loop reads CASSLTGGVETQYF. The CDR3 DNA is TGCGCCAGCAGCTTGACAGGGGGAGTAGAGACCCAGTACTTC.

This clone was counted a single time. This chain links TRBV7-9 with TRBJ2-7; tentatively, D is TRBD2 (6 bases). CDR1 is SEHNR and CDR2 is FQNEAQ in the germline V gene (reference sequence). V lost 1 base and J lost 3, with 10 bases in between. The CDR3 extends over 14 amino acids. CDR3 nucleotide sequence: TGTGCCAGCAGCTTAGACCCCGGGAGCTACGAGCAGTACTTC. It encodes CASSLDPGSYEQYF.

The chain's CDR3 is CASSLDGGRSNYGYTF. For the CDR3, the DNA is TGTGCCAGCAGCTTAGATGGGGGGAGATCTAACTATGGCTACACCTTC. The chain uses TRBV11-2 and TRBJ1-2; D is perhaps TRBD1 (5 bases). V was trimmed by 0 bases and J by 0 bases, leaving 11 bases between them. Germline CDR1 reads SGHAT; CDR2 reads FQNNGV. This CDR3 is 16 amino acids long.

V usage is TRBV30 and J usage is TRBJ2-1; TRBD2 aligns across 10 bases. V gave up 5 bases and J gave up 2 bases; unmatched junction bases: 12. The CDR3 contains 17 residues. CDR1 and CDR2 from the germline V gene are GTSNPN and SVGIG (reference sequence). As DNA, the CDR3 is TGTGCCTGGTCCCAGCGGGAGGGCGGGGGAACCTACAATGAGCAGTTCTTC. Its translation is CAWSQREGGGTYNEQFF.

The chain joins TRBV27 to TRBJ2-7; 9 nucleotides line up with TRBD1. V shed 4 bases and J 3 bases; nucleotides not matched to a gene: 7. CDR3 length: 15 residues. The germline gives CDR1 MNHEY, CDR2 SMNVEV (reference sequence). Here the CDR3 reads CASSSAGTGSYEQYF. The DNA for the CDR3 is TGTGCCAGCAGTTCCGCCGGGACAGGGAGCTACGAGCAGTACTTC.

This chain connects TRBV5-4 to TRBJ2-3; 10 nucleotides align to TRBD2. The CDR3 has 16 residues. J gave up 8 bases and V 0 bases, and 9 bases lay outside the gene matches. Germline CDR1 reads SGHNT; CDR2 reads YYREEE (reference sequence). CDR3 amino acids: CASSLVLLAGEVTQYF. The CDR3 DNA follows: TGTGCCAGCAGCTTGGTTTTGCTAGCGGGAGAGGTTACGCAGTATTTT.

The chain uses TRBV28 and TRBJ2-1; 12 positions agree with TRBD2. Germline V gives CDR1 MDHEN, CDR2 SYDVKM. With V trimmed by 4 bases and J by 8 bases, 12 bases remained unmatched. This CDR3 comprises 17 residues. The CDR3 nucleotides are TGTGCCAGCAGTTCGTGGACCTCTAGCGGGAGGGCCTATGAGCAGTTCTTC. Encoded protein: CASSSWTSSGRAYEQFF.

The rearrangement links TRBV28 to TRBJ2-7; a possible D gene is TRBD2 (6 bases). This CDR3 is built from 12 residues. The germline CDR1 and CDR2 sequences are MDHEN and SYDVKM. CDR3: CVTAGGSYEQYF. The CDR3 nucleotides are TGTGTCACCGCCGGGGGCTCCTACGAGCAGTACTTC.

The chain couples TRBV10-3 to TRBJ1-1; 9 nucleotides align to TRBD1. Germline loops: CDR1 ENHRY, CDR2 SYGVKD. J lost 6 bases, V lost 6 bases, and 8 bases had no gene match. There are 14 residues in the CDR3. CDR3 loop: CAISETGGKAEAFF. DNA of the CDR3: TGTGCCATCAGCGAGACAGGGGGAAAGGCTGAAGCTTTCTTT.

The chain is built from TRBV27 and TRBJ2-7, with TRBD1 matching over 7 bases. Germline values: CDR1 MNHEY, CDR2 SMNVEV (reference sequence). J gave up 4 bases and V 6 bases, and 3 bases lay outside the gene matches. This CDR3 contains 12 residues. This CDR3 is CASSPTGYEQYF. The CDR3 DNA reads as TGTGCCAGCAGCCCGACAGGGTACGAGCAGTACTTC.

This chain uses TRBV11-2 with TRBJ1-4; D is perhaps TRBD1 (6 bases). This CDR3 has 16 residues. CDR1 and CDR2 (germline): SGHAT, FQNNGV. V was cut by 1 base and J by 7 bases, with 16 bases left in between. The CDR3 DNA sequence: TGTGCCAGCAGCTTAGGCCGCGGGGGCGGGTTTGAAAAACTGTTTTTT. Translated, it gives CASSLGRGGGFEKLFF.

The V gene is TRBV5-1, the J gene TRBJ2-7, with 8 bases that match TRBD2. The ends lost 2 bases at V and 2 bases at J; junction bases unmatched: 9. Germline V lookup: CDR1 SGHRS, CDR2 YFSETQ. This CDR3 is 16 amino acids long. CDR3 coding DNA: TGCGCCAGCAGCTTAACTAGCGGCTACCAGACCTACGAGCAGTACTTC. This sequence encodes CASSLTSGYQTYEQYF.

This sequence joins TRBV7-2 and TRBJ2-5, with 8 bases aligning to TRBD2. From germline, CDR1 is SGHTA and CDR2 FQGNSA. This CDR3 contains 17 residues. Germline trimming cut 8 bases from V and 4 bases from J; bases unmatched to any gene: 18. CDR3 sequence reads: CASCSGLLADRRETQYF. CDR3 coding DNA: TGTGCCAGCTGCTCTGGGTTACTAGCGGACCGAAGAGAGACCCAGTACTTC.

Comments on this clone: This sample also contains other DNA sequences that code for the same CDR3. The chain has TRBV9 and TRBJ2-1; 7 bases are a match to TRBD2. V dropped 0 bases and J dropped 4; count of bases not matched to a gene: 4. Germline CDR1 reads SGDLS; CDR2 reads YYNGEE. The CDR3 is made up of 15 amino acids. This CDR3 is CASSVGLAEYNEQFF. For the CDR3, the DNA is TGTGCCAGCAGCGTAGGGCTAGCGGAGTACAATGAGCAGTTCTTC.

CDR3 bases: TGTGCCAGCAGCAAAAGCCGACAGGGCAAGAACAATGAGCAGTTCTTC. Protein sequence: CASSKSRQGKNNEQFF. The chain recombines TRBV11-2 with TRBJ2-1, with 7 bases lining up with TRBD1. CDR3 length: 16 amino acids. CDR1 is SGHAT and CDR2 is FQNNGV in the germline V gene. The junction had 12 bases not matched to a gene; V was cut back by 5 bases and J by 5 bases.

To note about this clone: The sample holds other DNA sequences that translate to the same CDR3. In DNA, the CDR3 is TGTGCCAGTAGTATTGCGGGGAATCAGCCCCAGCATTTT. Its translation is CASSIAGNQPQHF. V usage is TRBV19 and J usage is TRBJ1-5; no firm D call. V lost 3 bases and J lost 4, with 7 bases in between. Germline V gene lookup returns CDR1 LNHDA and CDR2 SQIVND (reference sequence). This CDR3 spans 13 amino acids.